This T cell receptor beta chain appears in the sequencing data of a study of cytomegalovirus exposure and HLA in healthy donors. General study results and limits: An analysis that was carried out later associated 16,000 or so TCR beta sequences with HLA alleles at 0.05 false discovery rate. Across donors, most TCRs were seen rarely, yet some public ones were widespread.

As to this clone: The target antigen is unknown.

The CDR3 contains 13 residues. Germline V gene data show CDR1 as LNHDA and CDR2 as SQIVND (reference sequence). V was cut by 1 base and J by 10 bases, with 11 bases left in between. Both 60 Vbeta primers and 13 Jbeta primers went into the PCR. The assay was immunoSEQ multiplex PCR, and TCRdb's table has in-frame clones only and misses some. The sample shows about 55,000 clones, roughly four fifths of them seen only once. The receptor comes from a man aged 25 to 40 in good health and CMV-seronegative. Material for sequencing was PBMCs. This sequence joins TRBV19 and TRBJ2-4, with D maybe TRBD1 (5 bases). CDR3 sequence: CASSIGQGYIQYF. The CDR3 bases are TGTGCCAGTAGTATAGGGCAGGGATATATTCAGTACTTC.